This passage covers 16 T cell receptor beta chains from one sample sequenced in a study of T cell repertoires in cytomegalovirus infection (dated 2019 in TCRdb). These reads were obtained on an Illumina HiSeq 1500. The public reads were run again by TCRdb, first through fastp at Q25 and then through MiXCR, and only productive beta chains were kept. Rows are combined by CDR3 protein, so each entry shows the most common genes and DNA. Recorded for this sample are 65,000 to 90,000 distinct CDR3 sequences; approximately 3.7% of them occurred a single time. The ten largest clones capture 4% to 5.5% of the sample. The sequencing input was PBMCs. The receptors here all came from a human donor in good health (CMV status not recorded). Some clones in this sample may be carry-over from other donors' samples.

At least ten counts were recorded for this clonotype. The chain combines TRBV7-2 with TRBJ1-1; possible D gene TRBD1, 6 bases. Germline CDR1 SGHTA, CDR2 FQGNSA. The CDR3 runs 15 residues. V shed 5 bases and J shed 2 bases, with 15 bases lying between them. CDR3: CASSGTGTLNTEAFF. In DNA form, the CDR3 reads TGTGCCAGCAGCGGAACCGGGACACTTAACACTGAAGCTTTCTTT.

This clonotype occurred many times. V is TRBV6-5 and J is TRBJ2-7; D is unresolved. CDR3 size: 14 residues. Germline loops: CDR1 MNHEY, CDR2 SVGAGI. Trimming removed 7 bases from V and 0 bases from J, with 13 bases in between. In DNA form, the CDR3 reads TGTGCCAGCAAGACGGGCCTCTACTCCTACGAGCAGTACTTC. Amino acid sequence: CASKTGLYSYEQYF.

Many counts were recorded for this clonotype. The V call is TRBV19, the J call TRBJ2-1; 10 nucleotides match TRBD2. The V gene end was trimmed by 8 bases and the J gene end by 3 bases; junction bases not matched to a gene: 4. This CDR3 is built from 14 residues. Germline-derived CDR1 and CDR2 are LNHDA and SQIVND (reference sequence). The CDR3 DNA sequence: TGTGCCAGTCGTGAGCGGGGGGGCTACAATGAGCAGTTCTTC. This encodes CASRERGGYNEQFF.

This clonotype appeared many times. The rearrangement uses TRBV6-2 or TRBV6-3 and TRBJ2-3, with D hard to call. The CDR3 has 10 amino acids. CDR1 is MNHEY and CDR2 is SVGEGT in the germline V gene. Trimming stripped 7 bases from V and 5 bases from J, with 4 bases between. As DNA, the CDR3 is TGTGCCAGCATTGGAGATACGCAGTATTTT. Protein: CASIGDTQYF.

This clonotype appeared many times. This chain connects TRBV20-1 to TRBJ2-1, with D possibly TRBD2 on 5 matching bases. The CDR3 contains 12 residues. The germline V and J ends were trimmed by 6 bases and 8 bases, with 14 bases remaining between them. The germline gives CDR1 DFQATT, CDR2 SNEGSKA (reference sequence). CDR3 in DNA: TGCAGTGCCCACGGACTTTCCTATGAGCAGTTCTTC. Amino acids: CSAHGLSYEQFF.

This clonotype has at least ten counts. The V call is TRBV7-2, the J call TRBJ1-5; D unclear. This CDR3 contains 13 residues. The V gene's germline CDR1 is SGHTA and CDR2 FQGNSA. V was cut by 4 bases and J by 0 bases, with 4 bases left in between. The CDR3 here is CASSSYSNQPQHF. For the CDR3, the DNA is TGTGCCAGCAGCTCCTATAGCAATCAGCCCCAGCATTTT.

The table lists this clonotype with many counts. The CDR3 sequence is CASSLWDRGENQPQHF. CDR3 DNA sequence: TGTGCCAGCAGTTTATGGGACAGAGGTGAGAATCAGCCCCAGCATTTT. The chain couples TRBV28 to TRBJ1-5; D is possibly TRBD1 (6 bases). This CDR3 is 16 amino acids long. CDR1 and CDR2 from the germline V gene are MDHEN and SYDVKM. V lost 0 bases and J lost 4, with 13 bases in between.

This clonotype was recorded many times. This rearrangement joins TRBV20-1 to TRBJ1-6, with D maybe TRBD1 (5 bases). V was shortened by 0 bases and J by 8 bases, with 23 bases between the two germline ends. Germline values: CDR1 DFQATT, CDR2 SNEGSKA (reference sequence). The CDR3 loop spans 18 amino acids. CDR3 in DNA: TGCAGTGCTAGAGATCCCCAGGACCGGGGCAGAGGAGATTCACCCCTCCACTTT. Translated: CSARDPQDRGRGDSPLHF.

This clonotype was counted at least ten times. The chain carries TRBV7-8 and TRBJ2-7; TRBD1 is a possible D gene (6 bases). Germline lookup yields CDR1 SGHVS and CDR2 FQNEAQ. V was clipped by 5 bases and J by 1 base, with 18 bases between them. The CDR3 runs to 16 residues. The CDR3 DNA reads as TGTGCCAGCAGCCCCGGACAGAGGGGAACATCCTACGAGCAGTACTTC. This codes for CASSPGQRGTSYEQYF.

There are many counts of this clonotype. V usage is TRBV12-3 or TRBV12-4 and J usage is TRBJ1-5; no clear D gene. The CDR3 is 15 amino acids. V lost 3 bases to trimming and J lost 2 bases, with 11 bases between them. The CDR3 sequence is CASSLTGSGNQPQHF. The CDR3 DNA reads as TGTGCCAGCAGTTTGACGGGGAGTGGCAATCAGCCCCAGCATTTT.

This clonotype was observed many times. The rearrangement joins TRBV2 to TRBJ1-1; no definite D call. This CDR3 has 21 residues. CDR1 SNHLY and CDR2 FYNNEI come from the germline V gene. With 4 bases removed from V and 0 bases from J, the gap between germline ends came to 30 bases. The chain's CDR3 is CASSGVSGWANGGRMNTEAFF. The CDR3 DNA follows: TGTGCCAGCAGTGGTGTCTCCGGGTGGGCAAACGGAGGACGGATGAACACTGAAGCTTTCTTT.

This clonotype was seen repeatedly, ten times or more. The chain recombines TRBV7-2 with TRBJ1-3; D not resolved. V dropped 0 bases and J dropped 0 bases, with 12 bases sitting between them. From germline, CDR1 is SGHTA and CDR2 FQGNSA. CDR3 length: 17 residues. CDR3 sequence (DNA): TGTGCCAGCAGCTTAGCTCTTCGGGCATTCTCTGGAAACACCATATATTTT. It yields the protein CASSLALRAFSGNTIYF.

This clonotype appeared many times. The chain links TRBV27 to TRBJ1-1; D perhaps matches TRBD1 (5 bases). V was trimmed by 5 bases and J by 4 bases, leaving 20 bases between them. The CDR3 runs 16 residues. From germline, CDR1 is MNHEY and CDR2 SMNVEV (reference sequence). The CDR3 DNA reads as TGTGCCAGCAGTCCCTCCGCAGGGAGAGTCGGCACTGAAGCTTTCTTT. It codes for CASSPSAGRVGTEAFF.

This clonotype has at least ten counts. The chain joins TRBV14 to TRBJ1-1; D perhaps matches TRBD1 (6 bases). Germline V gene lookup returns CDR1 SGHDN and CDR2 FVKESK. This CDR3 region has 16 residues. Trimming removed 1 base from V and 0 bases from J, with 12 bases in between. CDR3 DNA: TGTGCCAGCAGCCAAGTCTGGACAGACATGAACACTGAAGCTTTCTTT. Its translation: CASSQVWTDMNTEAFF. The full variable domain, with the rest looked up from reference TRBV14 and TRBJ1-1, is EAGVTQFPSHSVIEKGQTVTLRCDPISGHDNLYWYRRVMGKEIKFLLHFVKESKQDESGMPNNRFLAERTGGTYSTLKVQPAELEDSGVYFCASSQVWTDMNTEAFFGQGTRLTVV.

This clonotype was picked up many times. This sequence joins TRBV7-8 and TRBJ1-2; D might be TRBD1 (5 bases). Trimming stripped 1 base from V and 5 bases from J, with 14 bases between. The CDR3 is 15 amino acids. The germline gives CDR1 SGHVS, CDR2 FQNEAQ. CDR3 bases: TGTGCCAGCAGCTTAGAACCCGACAGTGCTTATGGCTACACCTTC. This encodes CASSLEPDSAYGYTF.

This clonotype has at least ten counts. This rearrangement joins TRBV28 to TRBJ2-5, with D unresolved. This CDR3 contains 12 residues. Trimming removed 7 bases at V and 4 bases at J, with 10 bases between. Germline CDR1 and CDR2: MDHEN and SYDVKM. The CDR3 coding sequence is TGTGCCAGCAAAGGGTCTCGAGAGACCCAGTACTTC. Protein sequence: CASKGSRETQYF.